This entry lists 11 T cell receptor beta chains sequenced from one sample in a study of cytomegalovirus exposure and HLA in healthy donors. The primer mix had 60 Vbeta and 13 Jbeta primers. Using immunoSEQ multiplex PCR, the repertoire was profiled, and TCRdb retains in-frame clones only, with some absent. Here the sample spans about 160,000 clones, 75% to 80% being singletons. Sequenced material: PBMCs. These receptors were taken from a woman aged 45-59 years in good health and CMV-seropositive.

CDR3 DNA sequence: TGTGCCAGCAGTTCCCCTCGGGGGGGGGCGTTCTTC. It codes for CASSSPRGGAFF. V usage is TRBV27 and J usage is TRBJ2-1; 8 bases agree with TRBD2. J was trimmed by 15 bases and V by 4 bases; bases with no gene match: 8. This CDR3 is built from 12 residues. Germline lookup yields CDR1 MNHEY and CDR2 SMNVEV (reference sequence).

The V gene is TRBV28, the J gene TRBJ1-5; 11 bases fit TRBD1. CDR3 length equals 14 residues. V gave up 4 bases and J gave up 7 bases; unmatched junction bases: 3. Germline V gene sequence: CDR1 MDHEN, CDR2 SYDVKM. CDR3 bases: TGTGCCAGCAGTTCACGGACAGGGGGCCAGCCCCAGCATTTT. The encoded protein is CASSSRTGGQPQHF. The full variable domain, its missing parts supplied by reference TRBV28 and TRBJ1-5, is DVKVTQSSRYLVKRTGEKVFLECVQDMDHENMFWYRQDPGLGLRLIYFSYDVKMKEKGDIPEGYSVSREKKERFSLILESASTNQTSMYLCASSSRTGGQPQHFGDGTRLSIL.

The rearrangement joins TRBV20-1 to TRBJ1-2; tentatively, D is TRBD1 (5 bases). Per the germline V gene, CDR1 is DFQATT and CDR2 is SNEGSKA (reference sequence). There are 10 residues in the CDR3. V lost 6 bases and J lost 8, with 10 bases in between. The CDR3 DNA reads TGCAGTGCGCAGGGTGACGGCTACACCTTC. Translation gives CSAQGDGYTF.

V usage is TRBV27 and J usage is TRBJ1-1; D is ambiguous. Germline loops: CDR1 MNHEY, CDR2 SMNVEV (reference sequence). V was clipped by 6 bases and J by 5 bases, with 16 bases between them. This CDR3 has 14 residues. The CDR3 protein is CASSPRERGTEAFF. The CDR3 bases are TGTGCCAGCAGCCCCCGGGAGCGTGGGACTGAAGCTTTCTTT.

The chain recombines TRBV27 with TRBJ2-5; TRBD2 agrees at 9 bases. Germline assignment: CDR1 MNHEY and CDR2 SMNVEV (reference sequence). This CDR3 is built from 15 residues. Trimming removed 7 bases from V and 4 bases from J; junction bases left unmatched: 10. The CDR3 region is CASTTLAGPRETQYF. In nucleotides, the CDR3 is TGTGCCAGCACGACCCTAGCGGGGCCGCGAGAGACCCAGTACTTC.

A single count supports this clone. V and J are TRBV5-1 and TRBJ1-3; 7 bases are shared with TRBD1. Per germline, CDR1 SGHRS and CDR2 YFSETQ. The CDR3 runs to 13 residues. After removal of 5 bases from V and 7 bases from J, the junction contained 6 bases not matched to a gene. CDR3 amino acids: CASSETGSNTIYF. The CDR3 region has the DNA TGCGCCAGCAGTGAGACAGGGAGCAACACCATATATTTT.

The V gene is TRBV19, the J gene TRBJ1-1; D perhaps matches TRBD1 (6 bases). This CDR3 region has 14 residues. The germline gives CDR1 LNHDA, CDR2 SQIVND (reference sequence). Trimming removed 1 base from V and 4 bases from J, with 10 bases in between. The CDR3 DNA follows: TGTGCCAGTAGTATAGGTGCAGGGGTCACTGAAGCTTTCTTT. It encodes CASSIGAGVTEAFF.

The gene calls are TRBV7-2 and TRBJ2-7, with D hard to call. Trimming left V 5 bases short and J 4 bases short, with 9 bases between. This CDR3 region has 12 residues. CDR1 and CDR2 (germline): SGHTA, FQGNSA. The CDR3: CASSPRSYEQYF. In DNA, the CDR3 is TGTGCCAGCAGCCCTCGGTCTTACGAGCAGTACTTC.

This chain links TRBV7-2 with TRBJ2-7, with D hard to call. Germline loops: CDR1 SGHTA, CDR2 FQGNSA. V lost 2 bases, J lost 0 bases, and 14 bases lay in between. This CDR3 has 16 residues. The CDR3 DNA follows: TGTGCCAGCAGCTTAAACGGCGGAACAAGCTCCTACGAGCAGTACTTC. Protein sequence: CASSLNGGTSSYEQYF.

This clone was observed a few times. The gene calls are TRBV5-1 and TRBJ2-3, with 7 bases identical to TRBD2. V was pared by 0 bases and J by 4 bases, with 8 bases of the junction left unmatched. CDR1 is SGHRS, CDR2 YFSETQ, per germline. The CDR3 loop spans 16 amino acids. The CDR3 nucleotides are TGCGCCAGCAGCTTGGTGGGCGGGGGAGAGCCAGATACGCAGTATTTT. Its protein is CASSLVGGGEPDTQYF.

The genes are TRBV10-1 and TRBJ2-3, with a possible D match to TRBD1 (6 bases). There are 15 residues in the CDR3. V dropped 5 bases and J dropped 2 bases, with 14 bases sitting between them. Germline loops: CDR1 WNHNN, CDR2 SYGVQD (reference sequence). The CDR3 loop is CASSSGHELTDTQYF. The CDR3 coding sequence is TGCGCCAGCAGTTCGGGACACGAACTCACAGATACGCAGTATTTT.